This is a list of T cell receptor beta chains from one sample in a study of cytomegalovirus exposure and HLA in healthy donors. TCRdb's copy holds only in-frame clones and misses some; the assay was immunoSEQ multiplex PCR. This sample has under 150,000 clones; 60% to 85% occur once, and the top ten carry around 3.7%. Source material: PBMCs. The source of these receptors is a man younger than 40 in good health and CMV-seronegative. Each CDR3 is given with its conserved first and last residue. The D gene is left open where the match is weak. Where a row states a size, it is once, few, many or the class of an expanded clone; other rows omit it.

v_call | clone_size | d_call | cdr3_aa
TRBV11-3 | NA | NA | CASSPRDGGNEQFF
TRBV4-2 | once | TRBD1 | CASSARDRGNYGYTF
TRBV30 | few | NA | CAWSTASYEQYF
TRBV5-4 | NA | NA | CASRQTASSYNSPLHF
TRBV19 | NA | TRBD2 | CASSIDPASGSKQFF
TRBV28 | NA | TRBD1 | CASSFQQGAHSGNTIYF
TRBV6-4 | NA | TRBD1 | CASKAGQGLFGYTF
TRBV6-5 | NA | TRBD1 | CASRRTGNNSPLHF
TRBV7-9 | NA | NA | CASSRTGNTEAFF
TRBV5-1 | NA | TRBD2 | CASSLANRLAATDTQYF
TRBV15 | NA | NA | CATSREGGAGELFF
TRBV5-1 | NA | NA | CASSLHGEQNIQYF
TRBV28 | NA | NA | CASSSSHYEQFF
TRBV28 | NA | TRBD1 | CASSLLTGGSYEQYF
TRBV7-6 | NA | TRBD2 | CASSSLAGSTDTQYF
TRBV9 | NA | TRBD1 | CASSETGGSYEQYF
TRBV4-3 | few | TRBD2 | CASSQVGSSGGRTDTQYF
TRBV7-2 | NA | NA | CASSRRQPNSPLHF
TRBV7-9 | few | TRBD2 | CASSLTLGLAANNEQFF
TRBV30 | NA | TRBD2 | CAWDGGLAGGRETQYF
TRBV19 | once | NA | CASSRRRDTQYF
TRBV5-1 | NA | TRBD1 | CASSPGTAKDYGYTF
TRBV15 | NA | NA | CATSDLRDIAYEQYF
TRBV9 | NA | TRBD1 | CASSPRWGQEGNEQFF
TRBV7-9 | once | TRBD1 | CASSSKDRAADTQYF
TRBV7-8 | few | NA | CASSFEAHSRWGEKQTQYF
TRBV6-5 | few | NA | CASGVGGGSSPLHF
TRBV5-5 | once | NA | CASSFTPEGAEAFF
TRBV7-2 | NA | TRBD1 | CASSLQGGSQPQHF
TRBV28 | NA | TRBD1 | CASSLGTGGGSSYNEQFF
TRBV4-2 | NA | NA | CASSQEVEQVLATNEKLFF
TRBV27 | few | NA | CASSQASGTEAFF
TRBV6-1 | few | NA | CASVVDLRPEQYF
TRBV30 | NA | NA | CAWRGPQDRSGRYGYTF
TRBV9 | few | NA | CASSVGQTEKLFF
TRBV6-6 | NA | TRBD1 | CASSKRDRVYEQYF
TRBV30 | NA | NA | CAFYYYNEQFF
TRBV4-2 | NA | NA | CASSQEGDEKLFF
TRBV15 | once | NA | CATSARPLSGYNEQFF
TRBV10-1 | NA | TRBD2 | CASSGGGSGGKDTQYF
TRBV9 | few | TRBD1 | CASSVTQGGTVNTEAFF
TRBV2 | NA | NA | CASTRIGSGLYEQYF
TRBV5-1 | NA | NA | CASSLQAGYGYTF
TRBV5-1 | NA | TRBD2 | CASSLNLAGDEETQYF
TRBV23-1 | NA | NA | CASSGDGGYNQPQHF
TRBV7-2 | few | NA | CASSERWNNEQFF
TRBV6-1 | NA | NA | CASSAGESYEQYF
TRBV9 | NA | NA | CASSAVEGEQYF
TRBV9 | NA | NA | CASSPSEGREGGYTF
TRBV30 | NA | TRBD1 | CAWGWTGVNEQFF
TRBV19 | once | TRBD2 | CASSNQLAGVGELFF
TRBV6-5 | NA | TRBD1 | CASSYSGTGEREQYF
TRBV6-5 | NA | NA | CASSYGTNEAFF